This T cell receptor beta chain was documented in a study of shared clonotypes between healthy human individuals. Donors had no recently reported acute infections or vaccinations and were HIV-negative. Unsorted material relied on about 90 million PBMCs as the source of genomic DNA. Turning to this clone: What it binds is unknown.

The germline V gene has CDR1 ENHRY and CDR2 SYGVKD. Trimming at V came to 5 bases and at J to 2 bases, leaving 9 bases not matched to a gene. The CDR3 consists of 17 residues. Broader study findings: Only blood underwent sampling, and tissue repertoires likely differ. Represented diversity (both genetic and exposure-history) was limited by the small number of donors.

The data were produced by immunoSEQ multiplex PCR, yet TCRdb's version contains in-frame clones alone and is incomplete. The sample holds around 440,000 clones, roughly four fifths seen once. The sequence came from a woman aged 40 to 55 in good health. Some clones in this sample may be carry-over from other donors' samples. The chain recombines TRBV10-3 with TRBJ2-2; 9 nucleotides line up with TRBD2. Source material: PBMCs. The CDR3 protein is CAISLLAGPSNTGELFF. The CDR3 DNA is TGTGCCATCAGTCTTCTAGCGGGGCCTTCCAACACCGGGGAGCTGTTTTTT.